This T cell receptor (beta chain) is from a study of blood T cell repertoires in COVID-19. Trimming stripped 4 bases from V and 8 bases from J, with 19 bases between. There are 16 residues in the CDR3. CDR1 and CDR2 from the germline V gene are SGHRS and YFSETQ. TCRdb's copy holds only in-frame clones and misses some; the assay was immunoSEQ multiplex PCR. Among about 150,000 clones, 84% were seen once, and the ten largest hold about 2%. The TCR originated in an older man with acute or convalescent COVID-19. The chain uses TRBV5-1 and TRBJ1-6, with D tentatively TRBD1 (5 bases). The sample consisted of peripheral blood. In nucleotides, the CDR3 is TGCGCCAGCAGCCACAAACCCCCGGGGGAGTATTCACCCCTCCACTTT. This sequence encodes CASSHKPPGEYSPLHF.